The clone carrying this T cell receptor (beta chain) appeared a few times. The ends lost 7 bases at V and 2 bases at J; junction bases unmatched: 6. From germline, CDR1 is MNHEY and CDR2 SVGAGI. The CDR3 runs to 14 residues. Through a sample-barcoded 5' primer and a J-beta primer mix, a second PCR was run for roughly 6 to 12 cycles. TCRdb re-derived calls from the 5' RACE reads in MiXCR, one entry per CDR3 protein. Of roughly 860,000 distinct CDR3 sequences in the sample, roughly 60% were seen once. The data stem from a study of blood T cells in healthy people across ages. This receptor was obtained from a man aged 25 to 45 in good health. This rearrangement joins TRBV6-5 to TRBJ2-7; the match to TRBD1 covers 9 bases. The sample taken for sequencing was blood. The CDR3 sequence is CASTQDRGTYEQYF. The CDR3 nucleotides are TGTGCCAGCACCCAGGACAGGGGCACCTACGAGCAGTACTTC.